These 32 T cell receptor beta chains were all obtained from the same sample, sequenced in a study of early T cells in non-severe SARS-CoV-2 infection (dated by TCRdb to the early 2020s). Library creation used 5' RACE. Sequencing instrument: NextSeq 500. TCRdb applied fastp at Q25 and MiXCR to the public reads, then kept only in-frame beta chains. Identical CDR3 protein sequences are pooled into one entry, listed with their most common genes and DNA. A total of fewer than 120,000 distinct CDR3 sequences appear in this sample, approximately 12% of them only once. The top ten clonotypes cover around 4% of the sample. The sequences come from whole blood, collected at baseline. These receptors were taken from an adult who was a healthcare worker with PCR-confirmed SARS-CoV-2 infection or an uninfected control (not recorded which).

The CDR3 protein is CASSLVGGPYEQYF. CDR3 nucleotide sequence: TGTGCCAGCAGCTTGGTTGGCGGTCCCTACGAGCAGTACTTC. V usage is TRBV5-5 and J usage is TRBJ2-7, with D unresolved. Germline assignment: CDR1 SGHKS and CDR2 YYEKEE (reference sequence). The CDR3 spans 14 residues. V lost 0 bases, J lost 2 bases, and 9 bases lay in between.

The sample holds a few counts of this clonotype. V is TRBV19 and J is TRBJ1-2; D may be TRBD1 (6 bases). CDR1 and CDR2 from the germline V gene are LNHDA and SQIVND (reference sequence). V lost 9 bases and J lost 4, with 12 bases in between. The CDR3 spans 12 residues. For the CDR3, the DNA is TGTGCCAGCCGGGACATTGGCTATGGCTACACCTTC. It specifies CASRDIGYGYTF.

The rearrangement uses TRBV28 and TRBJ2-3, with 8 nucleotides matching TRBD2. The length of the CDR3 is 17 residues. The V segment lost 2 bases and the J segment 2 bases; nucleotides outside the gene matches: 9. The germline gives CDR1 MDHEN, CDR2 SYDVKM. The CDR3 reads CASSLLQRETSTDTQYF. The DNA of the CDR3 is TGTGCCAGCAGTTTACTCCAGCGGGAGACTTCCACAGATACGCAGTATTTT.

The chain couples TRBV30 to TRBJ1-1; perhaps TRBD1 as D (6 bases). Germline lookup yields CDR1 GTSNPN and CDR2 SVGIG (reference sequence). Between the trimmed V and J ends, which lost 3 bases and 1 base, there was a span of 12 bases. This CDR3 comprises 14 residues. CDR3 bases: TGTGCCTGGAGGCAAAAGGGGGGGAACACTGAAGCTTTCTTT. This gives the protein CAWRQKGGNTEAFF.

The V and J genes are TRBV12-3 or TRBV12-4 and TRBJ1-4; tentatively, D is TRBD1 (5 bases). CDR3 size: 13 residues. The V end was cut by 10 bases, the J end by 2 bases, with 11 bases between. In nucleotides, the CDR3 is TGTGCCACCGCGGGGGGGACTAATGAAAAACTGTTTTTT. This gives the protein CATAGGTNEKLFF.

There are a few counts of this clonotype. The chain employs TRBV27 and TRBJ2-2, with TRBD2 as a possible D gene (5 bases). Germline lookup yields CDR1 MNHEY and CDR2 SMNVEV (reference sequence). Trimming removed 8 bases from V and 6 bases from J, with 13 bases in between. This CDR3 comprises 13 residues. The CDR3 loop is CASGPWGAGELFF. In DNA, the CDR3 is TGTGCCAGCGGCCCTTGGGGAGCCGGGGAGCTGTTTTTT.

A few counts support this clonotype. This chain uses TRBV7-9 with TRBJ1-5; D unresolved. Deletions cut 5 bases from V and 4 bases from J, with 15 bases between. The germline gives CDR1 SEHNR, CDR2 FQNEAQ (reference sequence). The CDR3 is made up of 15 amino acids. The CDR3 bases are TGTGCCAGCAGCCTAGGTAGCCAGACAAATCAGCCCCAGCATTTT. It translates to CASSLGSQTNQPQHF.

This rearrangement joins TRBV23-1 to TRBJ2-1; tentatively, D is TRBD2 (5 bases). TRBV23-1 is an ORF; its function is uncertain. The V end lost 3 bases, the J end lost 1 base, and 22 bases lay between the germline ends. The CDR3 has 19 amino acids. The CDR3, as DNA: TGCGCCAGCAGTCAGAGGAGTGGGCACCTCGAGGGTTCCTACAATGAGCAGTTCTTC. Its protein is CASSQRSGHLEGSYNEQFF.

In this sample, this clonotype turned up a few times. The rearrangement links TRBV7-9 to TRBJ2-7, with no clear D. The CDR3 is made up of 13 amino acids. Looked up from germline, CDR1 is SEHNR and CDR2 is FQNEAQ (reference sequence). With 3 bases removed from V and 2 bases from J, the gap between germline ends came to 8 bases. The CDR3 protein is CASSFQETYEQYF. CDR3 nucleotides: TGTGCCAGCAGCTTCCAGGAGACCTACGAGCAGTACTTC. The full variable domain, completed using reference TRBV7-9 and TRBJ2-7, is DTGVSQNPRHKITKRGQNVTFRCDPISEHNRLYWYRQTLGQGPEFLTYFQNEAQLEKSRLLSDRFSAERPKGSFSTLEIQRTEQGDSAMYLCASSFQETYEQYFGPGTRLTVT.

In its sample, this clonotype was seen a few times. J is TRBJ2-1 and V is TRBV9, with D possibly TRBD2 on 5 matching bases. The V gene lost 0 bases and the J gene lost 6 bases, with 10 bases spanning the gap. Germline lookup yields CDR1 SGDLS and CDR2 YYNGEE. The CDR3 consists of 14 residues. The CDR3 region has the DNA TGTGCCAGCAGCGTAGGGGAACGGGGCAATGAGCAGTTCTTC. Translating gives CASSVGERGNEQFF.

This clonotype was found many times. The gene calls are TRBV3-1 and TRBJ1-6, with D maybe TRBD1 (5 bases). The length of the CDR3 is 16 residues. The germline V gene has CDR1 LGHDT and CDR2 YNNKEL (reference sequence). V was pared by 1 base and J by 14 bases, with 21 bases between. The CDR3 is CASSQVPGTALGSLHF. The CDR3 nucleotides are TGTGCCAGCAGCCAAGTCCCCGGGACCGCGCTGGGGTCCCTCCACTTT.

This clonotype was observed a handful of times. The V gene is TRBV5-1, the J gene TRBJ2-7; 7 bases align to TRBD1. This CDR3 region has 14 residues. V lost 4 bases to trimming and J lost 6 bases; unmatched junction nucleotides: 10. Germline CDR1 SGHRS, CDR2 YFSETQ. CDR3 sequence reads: CASSKGTERREQYF. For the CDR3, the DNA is TGCGCCAGCAGCAAAGGGACAGAGCGCCGCGAGCAGTACTTC. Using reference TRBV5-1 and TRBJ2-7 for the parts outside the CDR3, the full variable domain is KAGVTQTPRYLIKTRGQQVTLSCSPISGHRSVSWYQQTPGQGLQFLFEYFSETQRNKGNFPGRFSGRQFSNSRSEMNVSTLELGDSALYLCASSKGTERREQYFGPGTRLTVT.

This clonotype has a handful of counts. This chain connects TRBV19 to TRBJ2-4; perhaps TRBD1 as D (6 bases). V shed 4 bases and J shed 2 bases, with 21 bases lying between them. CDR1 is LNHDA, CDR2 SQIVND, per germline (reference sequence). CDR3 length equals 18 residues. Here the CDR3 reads CASSKLAGAQGTKNIQYF. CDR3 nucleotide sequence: TGTGCCAGTAGTAAGCTCGCAGGGGCTCAAGGGACCAAAAACATTCAGTACTTC. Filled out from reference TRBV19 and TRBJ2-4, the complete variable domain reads DGGITQSPKYLFRKEGQNVTLSCEQNLNHDAMYWYRQDPGQGLRLIYYSQIVNDFQKGDIAEGYSVSREKKESFPLTVTSAQKNPTAFYLCASSKLAGAQGTKNIQYFGAGTRLSVL.

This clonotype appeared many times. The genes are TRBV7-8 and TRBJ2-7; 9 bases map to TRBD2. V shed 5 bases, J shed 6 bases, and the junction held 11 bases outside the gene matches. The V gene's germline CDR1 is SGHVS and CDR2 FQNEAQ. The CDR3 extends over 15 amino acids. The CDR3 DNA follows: TGTGCCAGCAGCCCGGGGGTAGCGGGGGTCGGCGAGCAGTACTTC. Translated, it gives CASSPGVAGVGEQYF.

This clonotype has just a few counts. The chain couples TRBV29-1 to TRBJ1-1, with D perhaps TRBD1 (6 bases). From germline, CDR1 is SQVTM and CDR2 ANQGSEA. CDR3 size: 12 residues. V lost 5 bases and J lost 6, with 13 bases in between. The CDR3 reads CSVSYGGAEAFF. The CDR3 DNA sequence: TGCAGCGTTTCTTATGGGGGCGCTGAAGCTTTCTTT.

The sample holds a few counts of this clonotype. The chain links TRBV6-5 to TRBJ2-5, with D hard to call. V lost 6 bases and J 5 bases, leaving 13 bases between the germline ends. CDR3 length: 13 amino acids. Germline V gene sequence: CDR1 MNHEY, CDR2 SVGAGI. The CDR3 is CASRVTRVETQYF. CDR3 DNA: TGTGCCAGCAGAGTCACGCGTGTGGAGACCCAGTACTTC.

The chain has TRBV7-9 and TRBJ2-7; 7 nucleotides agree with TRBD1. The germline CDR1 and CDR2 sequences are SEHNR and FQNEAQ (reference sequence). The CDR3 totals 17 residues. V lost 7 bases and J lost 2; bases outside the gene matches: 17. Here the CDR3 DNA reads TGTGCCAGCACCCCTTATTCCGGGACAGAGGACCCCTACGAGCAGTACTTC. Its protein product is CASTPYSGTEDPYEQYF.

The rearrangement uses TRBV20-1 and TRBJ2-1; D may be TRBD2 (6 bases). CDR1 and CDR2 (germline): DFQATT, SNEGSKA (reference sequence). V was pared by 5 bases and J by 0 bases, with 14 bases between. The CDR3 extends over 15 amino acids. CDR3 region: CSARRDSSSYNEQFF. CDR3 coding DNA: TGCAGTGCTCGCCGGGACTCCAGCTCCTACAATGAGCAGTTCTTC.

Written as DNA, the CDR3 is TGTGCCAGCAGTCCCGCCGGGGCGGAGACCCAGTACTTC. The encoded protein is CASSPAGAETQYF. The rearrangement joins TRBV2 to TRBJ2-5; D tentatively fits TRBD1 or TRBD2 (5 bases each). CDR3 length equals 13 residues. V lost 5 bases to trimming and J lost 5 bases, with 12 bases between them. Germline assignment: CDR1 SNHLY and CDR2 FYNNEI.

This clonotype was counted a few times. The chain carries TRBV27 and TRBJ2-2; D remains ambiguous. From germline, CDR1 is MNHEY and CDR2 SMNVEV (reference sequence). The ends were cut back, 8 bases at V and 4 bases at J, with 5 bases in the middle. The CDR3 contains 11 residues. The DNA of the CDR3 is TGTGCCAGCGGGTTCACCGGGGAGCTGTTTTTT. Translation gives CASGFTGELFF.

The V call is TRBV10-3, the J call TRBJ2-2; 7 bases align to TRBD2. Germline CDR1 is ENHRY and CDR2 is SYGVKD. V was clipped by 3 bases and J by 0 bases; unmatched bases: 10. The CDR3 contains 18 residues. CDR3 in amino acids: CAISDIEASGTNTGELFF. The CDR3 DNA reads TGTGCCATCAGTGACATCGAGGCTAGCGGAACGAACACCGGGGAGCTGTTTTTT.

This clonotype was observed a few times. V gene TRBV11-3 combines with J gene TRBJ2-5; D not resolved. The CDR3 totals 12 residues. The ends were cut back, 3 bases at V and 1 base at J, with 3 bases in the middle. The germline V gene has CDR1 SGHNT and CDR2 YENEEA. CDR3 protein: CASSFGQETQYF. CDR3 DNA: TGTGCCAGCAGCTTCGGCCAAGAGACCCAGTACTTC.

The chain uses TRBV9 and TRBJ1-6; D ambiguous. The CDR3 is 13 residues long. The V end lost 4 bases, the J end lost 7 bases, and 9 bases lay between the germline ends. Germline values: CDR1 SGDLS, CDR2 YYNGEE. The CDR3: CASSPTPNSPLHF. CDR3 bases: TGTGCCAGCAGCCCAACACCCAATTCACCCCTCCACTTT.

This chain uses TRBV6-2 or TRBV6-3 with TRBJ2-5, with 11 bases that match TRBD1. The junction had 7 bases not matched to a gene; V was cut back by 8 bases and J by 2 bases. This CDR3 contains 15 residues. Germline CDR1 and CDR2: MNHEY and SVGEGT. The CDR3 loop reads CASHAGTGGQETQYF. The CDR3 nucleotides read TGTGCCAGCCACGCCGGGACAGGGGGACAAGAGACCCAGTACTTC.

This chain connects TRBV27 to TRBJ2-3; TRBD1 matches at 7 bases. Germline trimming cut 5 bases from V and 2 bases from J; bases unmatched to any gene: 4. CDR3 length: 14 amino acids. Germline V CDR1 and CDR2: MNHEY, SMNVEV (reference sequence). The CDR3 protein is CASSTGVVTDTQYF. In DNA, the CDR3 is TGTGCCAGCAGTACAGGGGTCGTCACAGATACGCAGTATTTT.

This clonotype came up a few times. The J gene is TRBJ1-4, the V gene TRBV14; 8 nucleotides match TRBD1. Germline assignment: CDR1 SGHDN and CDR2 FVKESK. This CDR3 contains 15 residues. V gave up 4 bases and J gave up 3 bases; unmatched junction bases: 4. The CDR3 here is CASSPQGAANEKLFF. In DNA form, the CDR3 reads TGTGCCAGCAGCCCGCAGGGGGCGGCTAATGAAAAACTGTTTTTT.

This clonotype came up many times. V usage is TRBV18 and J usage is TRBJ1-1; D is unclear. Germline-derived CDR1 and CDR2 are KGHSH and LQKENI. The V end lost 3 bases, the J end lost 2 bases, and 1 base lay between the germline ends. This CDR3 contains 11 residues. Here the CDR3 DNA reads TGTGCCAGCTCACCCAACACTGAAGCTTTCTTT. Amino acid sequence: CASSPNTEAFF. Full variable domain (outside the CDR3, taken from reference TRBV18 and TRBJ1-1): NAGVMQNPRHLVRRRGQEARLRCSPMKGHSHVYWYRQLPEEGLKFMVYLQKENIIDESGMPKERFSAEFPKEGPSILRIQQVVRGDSAAYFCASSPNTEAFFGQGTRLTVV.

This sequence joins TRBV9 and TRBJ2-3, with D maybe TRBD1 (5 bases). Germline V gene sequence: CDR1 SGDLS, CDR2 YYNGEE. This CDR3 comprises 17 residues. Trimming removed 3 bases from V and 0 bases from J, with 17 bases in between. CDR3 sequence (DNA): TGTGCCAGCAGCGCGCCTCCAGGGATGGGAAGCACAGATACGCAGTATTTT. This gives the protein CASSAPPGMGSTDTQYF. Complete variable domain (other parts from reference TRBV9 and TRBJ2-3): DSGVTQTPKHLITATGQRVTLRCSPRSGDLSVYWYQQSLDQGLQFLIQYYNGEERAKGNILERFSAQQFPDLHSELNLSSLELGDSALYFCASSAPPGMGSTDTQYFGPGTRLTVL.

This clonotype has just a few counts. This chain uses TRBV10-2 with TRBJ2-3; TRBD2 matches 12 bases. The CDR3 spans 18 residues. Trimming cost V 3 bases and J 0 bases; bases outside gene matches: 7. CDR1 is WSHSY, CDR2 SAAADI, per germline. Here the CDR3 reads CASSDASGGVTSTDTQYF. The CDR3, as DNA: TGCGCCAGCAGTGACGCTAGCGGGGGGGTAACTAGCACAGATACGCAGTATTTT.

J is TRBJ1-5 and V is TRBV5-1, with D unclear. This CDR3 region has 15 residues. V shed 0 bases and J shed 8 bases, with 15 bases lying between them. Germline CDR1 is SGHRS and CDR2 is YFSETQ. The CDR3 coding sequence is TGCGCCAGCAGCTTGGGCCTCAGGAGTATGGAGCCCCAGCATTTT. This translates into CASSLGLRSMEPQHF.

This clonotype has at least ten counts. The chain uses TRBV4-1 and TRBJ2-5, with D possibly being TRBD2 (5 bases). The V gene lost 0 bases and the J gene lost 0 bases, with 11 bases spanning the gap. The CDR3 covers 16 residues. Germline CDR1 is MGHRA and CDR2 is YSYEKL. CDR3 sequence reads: CASSQEQRSNQETQYF. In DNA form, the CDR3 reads TGCGCCAGCAGCCAAGAACAGCGGAGCAACCAAGAGACCCAGTACTTC.

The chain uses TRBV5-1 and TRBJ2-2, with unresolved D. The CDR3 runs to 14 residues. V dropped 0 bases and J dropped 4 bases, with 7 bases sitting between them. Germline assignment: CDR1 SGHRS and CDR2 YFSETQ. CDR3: CASSLAATTGELFF. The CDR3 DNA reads TGCGCCAGCAGCTTGGCGGCAACCACCGGGGAGCTGTTTTTT.